The 9 T cell receptor beta chains below come from one sample, sequenced in a study of T-cell reconstitution after alpha-beta-depleted transplantation in children. Unique molecular identifiers were incorporated during preparation of the TCRbeta library. One entry per CDR3 protein results from TCRdb running MiXCR on the PCR reads. The data contain roughly 200,000 distinct CDR3 sequences, about a tenth of them seen just once; the ten biggest clones take up approximately 28%. The starting material was PBMCs, obtained before TCRalphabeta/CD19-depleted stem cell transplant. All receptors come from a child less than two years old with acute myeloid leukemia, due to receive a stem cell transplant.

Many counts were recorded for this clonotype. This rearrangement joins TRBV3-1 to TRBJ2-1; a possible D gene is TRBD2 (5 bases). The CDR3 spans 15 residues. V was shortened by 6 bases and J by 3 bases, with 15 bases between the two germline ends. Germline V gene sequence: CDR1 LGHDT, CDR2 YNNKEL (reference sequence). CDR3 DNA: TGTGCCAGCAGTCACTATGGACTCGACTACAATGAGCAGTTCTTC. It specifies CASSHYGLDYNEQFF.

This clonotype was seen ten or more times. The chain couples TRBV3-1 to TRBJ2-5, with a tentative D call TRBD2 (5 bases). The V end lost 6 bases, the J end lost 3 bases, and 14 bases lay between the germline ends. The CDR3 has 14 amino acids. CDR1 LGHDT and CDR2 YNNKEL come from the germline V gene (reference sequence). The CDR3 spells CASSTLASEETQYF. The CDR3 nucleotides read TGTGCCAGCAGTACTCTAGCCTCAGAAGAGACCCAGTACTTC.

At least ten counts were recorded for this clonotype. The genes are TRBV7-2 and TRBJ2-2; 10 bases agree with TRBD2. CDR1 and CDR2 (germline): SGHTA, FQGNSA. The CDR3 spans 16 residues. V lost 5 bases and J lost 5; bases outside the gene matches: 8. CDR3 loop: CASSPHSGRGTGELFF. Written as DNA, the CDR3 is TGTGCCAGCAGCCCACACAGCGGGAGGGGAACCGGGGAGCTGTTTTTT.

This clonotype was detected many times. V gene TRBV30 combines with J gene TRBJ1-5; D might be TRBD1 (6 bases). The germline gives CDR1 GTSNPN, CDR2 SVGIG (reference sequence). Trimming shortened V by 0 bases and J by 7 bases, and 10 bases separated the two germline ends. This CDR3 spans 13 amino acids. CDR3 residues: CAWSVGGDQPQHF. CDR3 nucleotide sequence: TGTGCCTGGAGTGTGGGGGGCGACCAGCCCCAGCATTTT. The full variable domain, with the rest looked up from reference TRBV30 and TRBJ1-5, is SQTIHQWPATLVQPVGSPLSLECTVEGTSNPNLYWYRQAAGRGLQLLFYSVGIGQISSEVPQNLSASRPQDRQFILSSKKLLLSDSGFYLCAWSVGGDQPQHFGDGTRLSIL.

This clonotype has more than one count but fewer than ten. The rearrangement joins TRBV3-1 to TRBJ2-1; no reliable D call. CDR3 size: 16 residues. Trimming cost V 0 bases and J 2 bases, with 11 bases left between them. Germline CDR1 LGHDT, CDR2 YNNKEL (reference sequence). CDR3 sequence reads: CASSQDQLAPYNEQFF. The CDR3 DNA is TGTGCCAGCAGCCAAGATCAGCTCGCCCCCTACAATGAGCAGTTCTTC.

The table lists this clonotype with many counts. The chain recombines TRBV20-1 with TRBJ2-7; D is unresolved. This CDR3 is 14 amino acids long. The V end lost 6 bases, the J end lost 2 bases, and 17 bases lay between the germline ends. Germline lookup yields CDR1 DFQATT and CDR2 SNEGSKA (reference sequence). DNA of the CDR3: TGCAGTGCATCCCGCGCAGCACATACCTACGAGCAGTACTTC. Its protein is CSASRAAHTYEQYF.

This clonotype came up many times. This chain connects TRBV15 to TRBJ2-3; a possible D gene is TRBD1 (5 bases). Looked up from germline, CDR1 is LNHNV and CDR2 is YYDKDF (reference sequence). The CDR3 spans 14 residues. V was cut by 5 bases and J by 3 bases, with 12 bases left in between. CDR3 nucleotide sequence: TGTGCCACCAGCTGGTCGTCAGGGACAGATACGCAGTATTTT. The encoded protein is CATSWSSGTDTQYF.

There are many counts of this clonotype. This sequence joins TRBV24-1 and TRBJ2-1; 7 bases map to TRBD1. Looked up from germline, CDR1 is KGHDR and CDR2 is SFDVKD. Trimming cost V 8 bases and J 4 bases; bases outside gene matches: 19. This CDR3 spans 18 amino acids. CDR3 loop: CATKGQEGQEFDYNEQFF. CDR3 bases: TGTGCCACCAAAGGCCAAGAAGGACAGGAATTTGATTACAATGAGCAGTTCTTC.

This clonotype occurred a few times. The chain employs TRBV2 and TRBJ2-5, with TRBD2 matching 15 bases. The CDR3 totals 15 residues. The J segment lost 5 bases and the V segment lost 8 bases, leaving 6 bases of the junction unmatched. The germline V gene has CDR1 SNHLY and CDR2 FYNNEI. The CDR3 here is CASGGTSGRHETQYF. DNA of the CDR3: TGTGCCAGCGGGGGGACTAGCGGGAGGCACGAGACCCAGTACTTC.